This is a list of T cell receptor beta chains from one sample in a study of T cell responses to AZD1222 COVID-19 vaccine. Assay: immunoSEQ multiplex PCR; the TCRdb copy retains only in-frame clones and omits some. The sample carries over 150,000 clones, 75% to 90% recorded once. This specimen was peripheral blood, taken on day 0 of AZD1222 vaccination. The receptor source for this set is an adult in good health. Each CDR3 is given with its conserved first and last residue. The D gene is left open where the match is weak.

J gene	D gene	V gene	CDR3 protein
TRBJ1-4	-	TRBV7-8	CASSLLQGREEKLFF
TRBJ1-6	-	TRBV3-1/TRBV3-2	CASSHSSYNSPLHF
TRBJ1-2	TRBD1	TRBV29-1	CSVVSGGSRGGYTF
TRBJ1-1	-	TRBV15	CATSRVGNTEAFF
TRBJ2-1	-	TRBV10-1	CASSEKPARDSSYNEQFF
TRBJ1-1	-	TRBV7-9	CASWTGMNTEAFF
TRBJ1-4	-	TRBV7-9	CASSLEFNEKLFF
TRBJ2-2	TRBD1	TRBV2	CAILPWDRATGELFF
TRBJ1-2	-	TRBV18	CASSIGGVDYGYTF
TRBJ2-1	-	TRBV5-1	CASSLLADNEQFF
TRBJ2-3	-	TRBV12-3/TRBV12-4	CASSFYTDTQYF
TRBJ2-3	-	TRBV9	CASSPRGRGPTDTQYF
TRBJ1-4	-	TRBV19	CASSRATNEKLFF
TRBJ2-2	TRBD1	TRBV3-1/TRBV3-2	CASSHMYRGAGELFF
TRBJ1-1	TRBD1	TRBV2	CASTQGGGRAFF
TRBJ2-2	-	TRBV10-1	CASSGRSGDNTGELFF
TRBJ2-2	-	TRBV24-1	CATSDAVVNVGLSGTGELFF
TRBJ1-5	-	TRBV2	CASSDIVGYSNQPQHF
TRBJ2-1	TRBD1	TRBV28	CATTPTGFDSEQFF
TRBJ1-2	-	TRBV12-3/TRBV12-4	CAIDRRDGYTF